A selection of T cell receptor beta chains follows, all from one sample in a study of blood T cell repertoires in COVID-19. Libraries were prepared by immunoSEQ multiplex PCR; TCRdb keeps only in-frame clonotypes and omits some of them. The sample contains 150,000 to 200,000 clones, around 86% of which appear only once. Specimen: peripheral blood. Receptor source: a woman between 40 and 55 years old with acute or convalescent COVID-19. Each CDR3 is given with its conserved first and last residue. Each record gives: clone size, J gene, D gene, V gene, CDR3 length, CDR3 protein, CDR3 DNA. D genes are given only for firm matches. Only some rows state a clone size, as once, few, many or a class for expanded clones.

- | TRBJ1-5 | - | TRBV18 | 15 | CASSPSPGSNQPQHF | TGTGCCAGCTCACCATCCCCGGGGAGCAATCAGCCCCAGCATTTT
- | TRBJ1-2 | TRBD1 | TRBV28 | 14 | CASSLGTVFYGYTF | TGTGCCAGCAGTTTAGGGACAGTTTTCTATGGCTACACCTTC
- | TRBJ2-2 | - | TRBV2 | 12 | CATRPGTGELFF | TGTGCCACCCGACCGGGGACCGGGGAGCTGTTTTTT
- | TRBJ1-4 | - | TRBV19 | 14 | CASSPGGPNEKLFF | TGTGCCAGTAGCCCCGGTGGGCCTAATGAAAAACTGTTTTTT
- | TRBJ2-1 | TRBD1 | TRBV29-1 | 12 | CSVGQGLNEQFF | TGCAGCGTCGGACAGGGGTTGAATGAGCAGTTCTTC
- | TRBJ1-2 | - | TRBV28 | 12 | CASRGHRYGYTF | TGTGCCAGCAGGGGACACCGCTATGGCTACACCTTC
- | TRBJ1-5 | TRBD1 | TRBV19 | 15 | CASTPGGVTIQPQHF | TGTGCCAGTACCCCAGGGGGCGTTACTATTCAGCCCCAGCATTTT
- | TRBJ2-7 | - | TRBV28 | 14 | CASSRQPLALEQYF | TGTGCCAGCAGTCGTCAACCACTAGCTCTCGAGCAGTACTTC
- | TRBJ2-1 | TRBD2 | TRBV5-6 | 15 | CASRPPGLAGNEQFF | TGTGCCAGCAGACCCCCGGGACTAGCGGGGAATGAGCAGTTCTTC
- | TRBJ1-2 | - | TRBV6-5 | 14 | CASSSQGGAGGYTF | TGTGCCAGCAGCTCTCAAGGGGGTGCCGGTGGCTACACCTTC
- | TRBJ1-3 | - | TRBV3-1/TRBV3-2 | 15 | CASSFQGRGGNTIYF | TGTGCCAGCAGCTTTCAGGGGAGAGGTGGAAACACCATATATTTT
few | TRBJ2-3 | TRBD2 | TRBV6-4 | 16 | CASSDGTSTGADTQYF | TGTGCCAGCAGTGACGGGACTAGCACAGGGGCAGATACGCAGTATTTT
- | TRBJ2-7 | TRBD1 | TRBV12-3/TRBV12-4 | 12 | CASSNDRGEQYF | TGTGCCAGCAGTAATGACAGGGGCGAGCAGTACTTC
few | TRBJ2-1 | TRBD1 | TRBV28 | 15 | CASSGPDRAYNEQFF | TGTGCCAGCAGTGGTCCGGACAGGGCATACAATGAGCAGTTCTTC
once | TRBJ2-3 | TRBD2 | TRBV5-1 | 15 | CASSLALASTDTQYF | TGCGCCAGCAGCTTGGCACTAGCGTCCACAGATACGCAGTATTTT
- | TRBJ1-2 | - | TRBV19 | 14 | CASTPVGPDYGYTF | TGTGCCAGTACCCCCGTGGGGCCCGACTATGGCTACACCTTC
- | TRBJ1-5 | TRBD1 | TRBV15 | 15 | CATSRADRGSLPQHF | TGTGCCACCAGCAGAGCGGACAGGGGGTCCCTCCCCCAGCATTTT
- | TRBJ1-1 | - | TRBV4-2 | 15 | CASSHGEGVGTEAFF | TGTGCCAGCAGCCATGGGGAGGGCGTCGGCACTGAAGCTTTCTTT